There are a few counts of the clone carrying this T cell receptor (beta chain). No antigen is known for it. The CDR3 contains 12 residues. Per the germline V gene, CDR1 is SQVTM and CDR2 is ANQGSEA. V lost 5 bases and J 1 base, leaving 8 bases between the germline ends. Original processing notes: In the immunoSEQ data, sequences were junction-only and lacked quality scores, so filtering differed. Here immunoSEQ multiplex PCR was the method, and the copy in TCRdb shows in-frame clones only, minus some. V and J calls and clone size follow that table, whereas D and trimming were derived from the DNA. Of under 750,000 clones listed, around 70% are singletons. The sample comes from a study of shared clonotypes between healthy human individuals. Study-level points and caveats: Researchers found naive subsets generally carried larger estimated richness than memory subsets. At large depth, rarefaction still showed sorted-subset sequencing to be incomplete. Clonotypes not shared had lower generation probabilities than those common to all four donors.

The rearrangement joins TRBV29-1 to TRBJ1-1; D is undetermined. Sample: memory CD4+ T cells sorted from blood. As for subset: CD45RA-negative fraction. This sequence was found in a woman aged 30 to 39 in good health. The CDR3 here is CSVHNRNTEAFF. The CDR3 bases are TGCAGCGTTCACAATCGGAACACTGAAGCTTTCTTT. Together with reference TRBV29-1 and TRBJ1-1, the CDR3 gives the full variable domain: SAVISQKPSRDICQRGTSLTIQCQVDSQVTMMFWYRQQPGQSLTLIATANQGSEATYESGFVIDKFPISRPNLTFSTLTVSNMSPEDSSIYLCSVHNRNTEAFFGQGTRLTVV.